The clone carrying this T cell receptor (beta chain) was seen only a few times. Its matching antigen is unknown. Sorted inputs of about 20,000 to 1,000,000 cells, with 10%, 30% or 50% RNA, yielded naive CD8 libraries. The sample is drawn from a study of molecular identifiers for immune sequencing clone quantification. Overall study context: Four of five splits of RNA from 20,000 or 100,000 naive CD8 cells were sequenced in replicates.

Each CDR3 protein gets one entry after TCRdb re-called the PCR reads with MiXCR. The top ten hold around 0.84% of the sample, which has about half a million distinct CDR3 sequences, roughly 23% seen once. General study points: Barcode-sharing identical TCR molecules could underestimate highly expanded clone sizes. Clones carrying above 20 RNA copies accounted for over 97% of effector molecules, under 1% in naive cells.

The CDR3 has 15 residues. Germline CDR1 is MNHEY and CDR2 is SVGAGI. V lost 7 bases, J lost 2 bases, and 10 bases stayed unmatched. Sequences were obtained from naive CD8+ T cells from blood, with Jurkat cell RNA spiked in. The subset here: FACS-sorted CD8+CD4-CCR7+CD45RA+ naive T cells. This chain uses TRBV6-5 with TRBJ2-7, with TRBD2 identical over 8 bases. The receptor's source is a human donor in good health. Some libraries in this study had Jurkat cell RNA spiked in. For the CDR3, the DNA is TGTGCCAGCACCTCCGCAGCGGGAGTCACCTACGAGCAGTACTTC. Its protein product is CASTSAAGVTYEQYF.